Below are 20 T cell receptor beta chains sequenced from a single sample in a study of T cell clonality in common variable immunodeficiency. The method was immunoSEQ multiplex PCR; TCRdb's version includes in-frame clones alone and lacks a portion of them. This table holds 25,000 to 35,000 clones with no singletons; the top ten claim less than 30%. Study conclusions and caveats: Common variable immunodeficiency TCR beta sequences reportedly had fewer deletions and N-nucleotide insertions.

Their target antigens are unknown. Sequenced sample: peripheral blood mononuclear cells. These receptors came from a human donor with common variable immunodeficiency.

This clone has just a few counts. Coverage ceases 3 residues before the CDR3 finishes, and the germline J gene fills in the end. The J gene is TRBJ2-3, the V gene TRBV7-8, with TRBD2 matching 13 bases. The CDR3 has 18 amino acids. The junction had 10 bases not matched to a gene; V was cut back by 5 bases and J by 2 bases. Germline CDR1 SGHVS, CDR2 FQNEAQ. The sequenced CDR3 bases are TGTGCCAGCAGCCCCAGACTAGCGGGGGGCCCTCTCACAGATACG. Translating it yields CASSPRLAGGPLTDT. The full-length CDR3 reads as CASSPRLAGGPLTDTQYF.

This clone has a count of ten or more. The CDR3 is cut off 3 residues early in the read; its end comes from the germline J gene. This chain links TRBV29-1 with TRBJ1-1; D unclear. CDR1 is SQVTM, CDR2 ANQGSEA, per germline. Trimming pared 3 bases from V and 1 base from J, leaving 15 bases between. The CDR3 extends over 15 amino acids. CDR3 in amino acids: CSVDEFPGTNTEAFF. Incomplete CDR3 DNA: TGCAGCGTTGACGAGTTCCCAGGAACGAACACTGAA.

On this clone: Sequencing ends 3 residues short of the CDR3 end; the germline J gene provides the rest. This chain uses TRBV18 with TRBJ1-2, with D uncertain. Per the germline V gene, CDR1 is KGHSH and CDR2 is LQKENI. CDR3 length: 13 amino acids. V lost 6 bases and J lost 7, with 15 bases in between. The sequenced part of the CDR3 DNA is TGTGCCAGCTCCACGGGTTACAACGCTGGC. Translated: CASSTGYNAG. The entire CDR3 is CASSTGYNAGYTF.

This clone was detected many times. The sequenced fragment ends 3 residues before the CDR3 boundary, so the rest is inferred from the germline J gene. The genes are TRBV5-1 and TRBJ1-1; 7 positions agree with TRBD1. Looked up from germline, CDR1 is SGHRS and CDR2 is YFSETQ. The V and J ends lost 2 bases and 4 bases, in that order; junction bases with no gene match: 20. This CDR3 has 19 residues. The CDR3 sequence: CASSFWPIGAGGGGTEAFF. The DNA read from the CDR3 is TGCGCCAGCAGCTTTTGGCCAATCGGGGCAGGGGGTGGCGGCACTGAA.

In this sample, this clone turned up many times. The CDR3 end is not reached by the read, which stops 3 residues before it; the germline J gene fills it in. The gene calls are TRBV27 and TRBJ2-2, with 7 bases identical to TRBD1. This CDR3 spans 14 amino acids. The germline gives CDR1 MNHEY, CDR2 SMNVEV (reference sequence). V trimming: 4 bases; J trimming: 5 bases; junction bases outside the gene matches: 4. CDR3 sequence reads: CASSSQGWTGELFF. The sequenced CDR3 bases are TGTGCCAGCAGTTCACAGGGGTGGACCGGGGAG.

The CDR3 sequence: CASRGTGRNQPQHF. The part of the CDR3 DNA that was read is TGTGCCAGCAGAGGGACAGGGCGAAATCAGCCC. The rearrangement joins TRBV6-2 or TRBV6-3 to TRBJ1-5, with 9 bases that match TRBD1. The sequenced fragment ends 3 residues before the CDR3 boundary, so the rest is inferred from the germline J gene. J gave up 4 bases and V 6 bases, and 4 bases lay outside the gene matches. Germline CDR1 reads MNHEY; CDR2 reads SVGEGT. This CDR3 has 14 residues.

CDR3 bases read: TGTGCCATCAGTGAGAGGGCAGACGATGAG. This gives the protein CAISERADDE. The whole CDR3 sequence reads CAISERADDEQFF. The rearrangement joins TRBV10-3 to TRBJ2-1; no reliable D call. The read finishes 3 residues shy of the CDR3 end, and the germline J gene is used to complete it. This CDR3 region has 13 residues. Germline values: CDR1 ENHRY, CDR2 SYGVKD. V lost 2 bases, J lost 8 bases, and 10 bases lay in between.

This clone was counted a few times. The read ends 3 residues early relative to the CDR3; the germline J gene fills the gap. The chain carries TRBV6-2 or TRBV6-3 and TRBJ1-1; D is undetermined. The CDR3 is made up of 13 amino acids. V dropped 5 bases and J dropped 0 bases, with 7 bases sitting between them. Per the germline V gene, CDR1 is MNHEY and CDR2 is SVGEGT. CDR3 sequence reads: CASSGGMNTEAFF. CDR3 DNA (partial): TGTGCCAGCAGTGGCGGGATGAACACTGAA.

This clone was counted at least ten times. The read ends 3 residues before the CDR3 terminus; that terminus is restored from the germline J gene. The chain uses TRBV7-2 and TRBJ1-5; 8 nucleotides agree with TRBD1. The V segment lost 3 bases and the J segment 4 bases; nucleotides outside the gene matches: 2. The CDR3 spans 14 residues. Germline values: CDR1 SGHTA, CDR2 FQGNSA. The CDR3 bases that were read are TGTGCCAGCAGCTTCGGGACAGGTAATCAGCCC. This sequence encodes CASSFGTGNQP. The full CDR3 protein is CASSFGTGNQPQHF.

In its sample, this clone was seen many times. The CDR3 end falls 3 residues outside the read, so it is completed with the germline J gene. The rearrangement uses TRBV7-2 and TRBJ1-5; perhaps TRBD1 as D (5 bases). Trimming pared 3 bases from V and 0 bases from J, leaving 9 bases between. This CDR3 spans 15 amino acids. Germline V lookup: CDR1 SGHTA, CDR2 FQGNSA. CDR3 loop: CASSFTGYSNQPQHF. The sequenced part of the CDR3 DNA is TGTGCCAGCAGCTTTACAGGATATAGCAATCAGCCC.

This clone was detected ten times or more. The covered CDR3 bases are TGTGCCTGGAGTGTGGCAGGGGTTACCTATGGC. Protein: CAWSVAGVTYG. The whole CDR3 region reads CAWSVAGVTYGYTF. The chain uses TRBV30 and TRBJ1-2; possible D gene TRBD1, 6 bases. The CDR3 is cut off 3 residues early in the read; its end comes from the germline J gene. CDR1 and CDR2 from the germline V gene are GTSNPN and SVGIG (reference sequence). The ends were cut back, 0 bases at V and 4 bases at J, with 12 bases in the middle. This CDR3 contains 14 residues.

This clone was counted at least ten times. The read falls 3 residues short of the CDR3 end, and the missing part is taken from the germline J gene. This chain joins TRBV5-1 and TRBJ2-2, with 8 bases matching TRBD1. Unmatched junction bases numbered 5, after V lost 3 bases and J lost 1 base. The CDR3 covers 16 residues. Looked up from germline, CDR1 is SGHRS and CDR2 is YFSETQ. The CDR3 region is CASSWAGTGNTGELFF. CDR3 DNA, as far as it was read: TGCGCCAGCAGCTGGGCCGGGACAGGGAACACCGGGGAG.

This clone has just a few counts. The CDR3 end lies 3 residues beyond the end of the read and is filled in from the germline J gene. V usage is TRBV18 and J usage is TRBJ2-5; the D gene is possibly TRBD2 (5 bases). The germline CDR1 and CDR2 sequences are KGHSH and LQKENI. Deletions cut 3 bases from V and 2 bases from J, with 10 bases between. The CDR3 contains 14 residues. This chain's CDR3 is CASSPATNQETQYF. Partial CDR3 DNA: TGTGCCAGCTCACCTGCGACTAATCAAGAGACC.

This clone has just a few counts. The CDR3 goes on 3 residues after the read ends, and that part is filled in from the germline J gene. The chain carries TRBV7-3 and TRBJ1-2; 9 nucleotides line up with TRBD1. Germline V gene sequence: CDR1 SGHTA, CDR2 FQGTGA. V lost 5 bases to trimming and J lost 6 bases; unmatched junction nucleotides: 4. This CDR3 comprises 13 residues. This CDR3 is CASSRGQGHGYTF. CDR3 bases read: TGTGCCAGCAGCCGTGGACAGGGGCATGGC. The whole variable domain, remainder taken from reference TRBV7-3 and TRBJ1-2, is GAGVSQTPSNKVTEKGKYVELRCDPISGHTALYWYRQSLGQGPEFLIYFQGTGAADDSGLPNDRFFAVRPEGSVSTLKIQRTERGDSAVYLCASSRGQGHGYTFGSGTRLTVV.

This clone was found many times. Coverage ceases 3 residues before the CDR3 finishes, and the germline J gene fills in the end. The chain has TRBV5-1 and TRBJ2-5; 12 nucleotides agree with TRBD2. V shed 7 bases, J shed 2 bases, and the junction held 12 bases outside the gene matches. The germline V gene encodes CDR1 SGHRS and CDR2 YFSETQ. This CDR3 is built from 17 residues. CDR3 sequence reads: CASRGLAGGPRQETQYF. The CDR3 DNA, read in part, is TGCGCCAGCCGGGGGCTAGCGGGGGGGCCGAGGCAAGAGACC.

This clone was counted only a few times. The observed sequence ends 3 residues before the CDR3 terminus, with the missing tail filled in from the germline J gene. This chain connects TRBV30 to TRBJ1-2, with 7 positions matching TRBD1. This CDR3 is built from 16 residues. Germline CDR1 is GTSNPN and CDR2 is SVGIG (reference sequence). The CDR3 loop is CAWREVGTARGWGYTF. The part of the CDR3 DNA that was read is TGTGCCTGGAGGGAGGTGGGGACAGCTCGAGGTTGGGGC.

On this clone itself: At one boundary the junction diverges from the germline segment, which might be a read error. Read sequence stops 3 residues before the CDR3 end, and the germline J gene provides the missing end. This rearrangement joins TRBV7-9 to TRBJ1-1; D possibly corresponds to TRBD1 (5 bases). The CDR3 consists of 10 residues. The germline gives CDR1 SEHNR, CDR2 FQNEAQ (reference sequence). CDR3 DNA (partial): TGTTCCAGCGGGGGGATTGAA. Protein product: CSSGGIE. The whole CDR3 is CSSGGIEAFF.

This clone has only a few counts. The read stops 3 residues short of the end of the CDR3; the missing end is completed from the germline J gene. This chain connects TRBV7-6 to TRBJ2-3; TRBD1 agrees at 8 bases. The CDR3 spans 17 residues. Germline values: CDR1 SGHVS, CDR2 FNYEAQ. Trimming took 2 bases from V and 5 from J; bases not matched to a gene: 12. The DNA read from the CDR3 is TGTGCCAGCAGCTTAAAGGGACCCCAGGGGGCGGGAGATACG. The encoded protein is CASSLKGPQGAGDT. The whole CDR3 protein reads CASSLKGPQGAGDTQYF. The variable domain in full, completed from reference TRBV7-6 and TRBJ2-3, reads GAGVSQSPRYKVTKRGQDVALRCDPISGHVSLYWYRQALGQGPEFLTYFNYEAQQDKSGLPNDRFSAERPEGSISTLTIQRTEQRDSAMYRCASSLKGPQGAGDTQYFGPGTRLTVL.

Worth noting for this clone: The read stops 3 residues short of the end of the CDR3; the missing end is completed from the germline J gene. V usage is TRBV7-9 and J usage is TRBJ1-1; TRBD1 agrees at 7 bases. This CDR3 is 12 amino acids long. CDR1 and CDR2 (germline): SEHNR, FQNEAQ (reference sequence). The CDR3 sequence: CASSLGQGTAFF. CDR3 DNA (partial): TGTGCCAGCAGCTTAGGACAGGGTACA.

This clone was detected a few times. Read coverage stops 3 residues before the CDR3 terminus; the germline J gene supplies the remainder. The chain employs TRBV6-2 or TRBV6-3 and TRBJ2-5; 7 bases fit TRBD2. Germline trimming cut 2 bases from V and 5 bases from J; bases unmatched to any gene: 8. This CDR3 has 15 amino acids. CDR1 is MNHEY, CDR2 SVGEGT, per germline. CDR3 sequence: CASSYPSHGGETQYF. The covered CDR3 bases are TGTGCCAGCAGTTACCCCTCCCACGGGGGGGAGACC.